This is a list of T cell receptor beta chains from one sample in a study of blood T cell dynamics during melanoma immunotherapy. Only in-frame clones appear in the TCRdb table, and some are missing; sequencing was by immunoSEQ multiplex PCR. Found here are 8,000 to 10,000 clones, 85% to 90% of them singletons; the top ten hold around 32%. The source was blood, collected from a patient treated with checkpoint blockade. The receptor set was obtained from a human donor with melanoma. Each CDR3 is given with its conserved first and last residue. The order of the fields is clone size, D gene, V gene, J gene, CDR3 DNA, CDR3 protein. D genes are given only for firm matches. Clone size is stated in some rows and not others, as once, few, many or a class when expanded.

clone size: NA; D gene: TRBD2; V gene: TRBV6-4; J gene: TRBJ2-3; CDR3 DNA: TGTGCCAGCAGCCCTAATGGCGGGAGTTCAGATACGCAGTATTTT; CDR3 protein: CASSPNGGSSDTQYF
clone size: NA; D gene: NA; V gene: TRBV9; J gene: TRBJ1-2; CDR3 DNA: TGTGCCAGCAGCGTAGGCGGGGGCCCCAGCTATGGCTACACCTTC; CDR3 protein: CASSVGGGPSYGYTF
clone size: NA; D gene: TRBD1; V gene: TRBV11-2; J gene: TRBJ2-1; CDR3 DNA: TGTGCCAGCAGCCAGGGGGATTTTGAGCAGTTCTTC; CDR3 protein: CASSQGDFEQFF
clone size: NA; D gene: TRBD2; V gene: TRBV7-2; J gene: TRBJ2-1; CDR3 DNA: TGTGCCAGCAGCCCCATAGCGGGAGGGCCTGAGCAGTTCTTC; CDR3 protein: CASSPIAGGPEQFF
clone size: NA; D gene: TRBD2; V gene: TRBV6-5; J gene: TRBJ2-7; CDR3 DNA: TGTGCCAGCAGACTTGGGGCGGGGGGGCGCGAGCAGTACTTC; CDR3 protein: CASRLGAGGREQYF
clone size: once; D gene: TRBD2; V gene: TRBV2; J gene: TRBJ2-4; CDR3 DNA: TGTGCCAGCAGAGGACTAGCGGGGAACATTCAGTACTTC; CDR3 protein: CASRGLAGNIQYF
clone size: NA; D gene: TRBD1; V gene: TRBV7-9; J gene: TRBJ1-4; CDR3 DNA: TGTGCCAGCAGCTACAGGGGGACTGTAACTAATGAAAAACTGTTTTTT; CDR3 protein: CASSYRGTVTNEKLFF
clone size: NA; D gene: TRBD1; V gene: TRBV29-1; J gene: TRBJ1-2; CDR3 DNA: TGCAGCGCCGGGGACAGGGCGATCTATGGCTACACCTTC; CDR3 protein: CSAGDRAIYGYTF
clone size: NA; D gene: TRBD1; V gene: TRBV10-3; J gene: TRBJ1-6; CDR3 DNA: TGTGCCATCAGTGAGGCACAGGGGAATAATTCACCCCTCCACTTT; CDR3 protein: CAISEAQGNNSPLHF
clone size: once; D gene: NA; V gene: TRBV4-1; J gene: TRBJ2-7; CDR3 DNA: TGCGCCAGCAGCCAAGATGGAAGAGTCTACGAGCAGTACTTC; CDR3 protein: CASSQDGRVYEQYF
clone size: NA; D gene: NA; V gene: TRBV7-9; J gene: TRBJ2-5; CDR3 DNA: TGTGCCAGCAGCTTCGCCCCTCGGGGGGAGACCCAGTACTTC; CDR3 protein: CASSFAPRGETQYF
clone size: NA; D gene: NA; V gene: TRBV6-5; J gene: TRBJ1-2; CDR3 DNA: TGTGCCAGCAGTTACTCGCTGAACTATGGCTACACCTTC; CDR3 protein: CASSYSLNYGYTF
clone size: NA; D gene: TRBD1; V gene: TRBV5-1; J gene: TRBJ2-7; CDR3 DNA: TGCGCCAGCAGCTTGGGACAGGGCCACGAGCAGTACTTC; CDR3 protein: CASSLGQGHEQYF
clone size: NA; D gene: TRBD1; V gene: TRBV7-9; J gene: TRBJ1-1; CDR3 DNA: TGTGCCAGCAGCTTAGGCGGGGACAGTAGCACTGAAGCTTTCTTT; CDR3 protein: CASSLGGDSSTEAFF
clone size: few; D gene: TRBD2; V gene: TRBV27; J gene: TRBJ2-7; CDR3 DNA: TGTGCCAGCAGCCCCTCCCCTAGCGGGAGTTACGAGCAGTACTTC; CDR3 protein: CASSPSPSGSYEQYF
clone size: once; D gene: NA; V gene: TRBV27; J gene: TRBJ2-2; CDR3 DNA: TGTGCCAGCAGTTTACGGGGGCCTGGGGAGCTGTTTTTT; CDR3 protein: CASSLRGPGELFF
clone size: NA; D gene: NA; V gene: TRBV28; J gene: TRBJ1-2; CDR3 DNA: TGTGCCAGCAGTTTGGGGGGGGACTATGGCTACACCTTC; CDR3 protein: CASSLGGDYGYTF
clone size: NA; D gene: NA; V gene: TRBV5-1; J gene: TRBJ2-5; CDR3 DNA: TGCGCCAGCAGCTTGGCCGGGACCCACCAAGAGACCCAGTACTTC; CDR3 protein: CASSLAGTHQETQYF
clone size: NA; D gene: NA; V gene: TRBV14; J gene: TRBJ2-7; CDR3 DNA: TGTGCCAGCAGCCCCCATCTGGGAGGCGAGCAGTACTTC; CDR3 protein: CASSPHLGGEQYF
clone size: NA; D gene: NA; V gene: TRBV7-9; J gene: TRBJ1-1; CDR3 DNA: TGTGCCAGCAGCTCACCGGGACATCGGGTGGGCACTGAAGCTTTCTTT; CDR3 protein: CASSSPGHRVGTEAFF
clone size: NA; D gene: NA; V gene: TRBV19; J gene: TRBJ2-1; CDR3 DNA: TGTGCCAGTAGTACGACTGGCCTTCCCTACAATGAGCAGTTCTTC; CDR3 protein: CASSTTGLPYNEQFF
clone size: NA; D gene: NA; V gene: TRBV19; J gene: TRBJ1-1; CDR3 DNA: TGTGCCAGTAGTATAAGGGACACCCGGATGGGGGAAGCTTTCTTT; CDR3 protein: CASSIRDTRMGEAFF
clone size: NA; D gene: NA; V gene: TRBV28; J gene: TRBJ2-4; CDR3 DNA: TGTGCTCGGCCAAGGAAAAACATTCAGTACTTC; CDR3 protein: CARPRKNIQYF
clone size: NA; D gene: TRBD1; V gene: TRBV18; J gene: TRBJ1-4; CDR3 DNA: TGTGCCAGCTCACCGCGGACAGGGGCTAATGAAAAACTGTTTTTT; CDR3 protein: CASSPRTGANEKLFF
clone size: NA; D gene: TRBD2; V gene: TRBV5-4; J gene: TRBJ2-5; CDR3 DNA: TGTGCCAGCAGCTTGGGCGGGAGTGGAGAGACCCAGTACTTC; CDR3 protein: CASSLGGSGETQYF
clone size: once; D gene: TRBD1; V gene: TRBV2; J gene: TRBJ1-5; CDR3 DNA: TGTGCCAGCAGACCCACACGGACAGGGGGGCAGCCCCAGCATTTT; CDR3 protein: CASRPTRTGGQPQHF
clone size: once; D gene: NA; V gene: TRBV11-2; J gene: TRBJ1-5; CDR3 DNA: TGTGCCCCCCTTCTAGTTGATCAGCCCCAGCATTTT; CDR3 protein: CAPLLVDQPQHF
clone size: NA; D gene: TRBD1; V gene: TRBV15; J gene: TRBJ2-7; CDR3 DNA: TGTGCCACCACCAAGGACAGGCCTCCCGGCGAGCAGTACTTC; CDR3 protein: CATTKDRPPGEQYF